This TCR beta chain was captured in a study of regulatory T cells in long-lasting Graves disease. Study conclusions and caveats: Sample size was small, which may have lowered accuracy.

Turning to this clonotype: Its antigen is unidentified.

This CDR3 contains 17 residues. Trimming took off 0 bases at V and 0 bases at J, with 13 bases between the two ends. Per the germline V gene, CDR1 is MNHEY and CDR2 is SVGAGI. Time point of the sample: persistent/refractory GD, antithyroid drugs over 5 years with positive TRAb. RNA extracted from PBMCs served as the sequencing template. Sequencing libraries for TCR beta were prepared with iRepertoire HTBI primers and Arm-PCR of CDR3 regions. In the authors' workflow: Samples revealed roughly 60 TRBV and 14 TRBJ segments. TCRdb re-called the multiplex PCR reads with MiXCR, one entry per CDR3 protein. TCRdb assigned the V and J calls; the authors' analysis was not used. Of hundreds of thousands of distinct CDR3 sequences in the sample, less than 25% are singletons; the top ten hold about 8.3%.

This sample comprised peripheral blood mononuclear cells (PBMCs), obtained when the disease was refractory, from a patient treated with antithyroid drugs. The sequence was obtained from a female donor with Graves disease. The chain recombines TRBV6-5 with TRBJ2-3; D is undetermined. The CDR3: CASSYSFIGASTDTQYF. In nucleotides, the CDR3 is TGTGCCAGCAGTTACTCTTTTATCGGAGCTAGCACAGATACGCAGTATTTT.